The source of this T cell receptor beta chain is a study of siplizumab effects on memory and regulatory T cells (dated by TCRdb to about 2019). Study-level background: The effect of the anti-CD2 antibody siplizumab on alloreactive T-cell subsets was examined in allogeneic mixed lymphocyte reactions constructed from human PBMCs. What the study reported, not specific to this receptor: Because sequences at frequencies below about 10^-5 were poorly captured, only a minor fraction of alloreactive clones could be mapped back to unstimulated subsets. Greater diversity appeared to be present in unstimulated naive T cells than in memory T cells, and a substantial contribution to the alloresponse seemed to be made by naive cells. Whether proliferating Tregs from siplizumab cultures were suppressive was not functionally confirmed. Siplizumab significantly lowered the cumulative frequency of alloreactive sequences that could be traced to unstimulated CD4+ memory T cells. Among mappable alloreactive CD4+ clones, the Treg-derived fraction averaged around 69% with siplizumab versus approximately 27% in control reactions. About 80-96% of proliferating CD4+ or CD8+ clones could not be given a naive or memory phenotype.

Sorted unstimulated T cells, along with proliferating T cells recovered from mixed lymphocyte reactions, underwent TCRbeta CDR3 sequencing. Fresh whole blood from more than 8 HLA-typed healthy donors was used as the source from which PBMCs were isolated. Unstimulated CD4+ regulatory T cells were FACS-sorted to map the origin of alloreactive clones. V is clipped by 2 bases and J by 7 bases, and the sequence between their germline boundaries is 8 bases long. Counted from cysteine to phenylalanine, this CDR3 has 12 amino acids. Only CDR3 DNA is held: 36 bases, read in frame from base 1. The germline V gene (reference sequence) provides CDR1 PRHDT and CDR2 FYEKMQ. Comment on this clone: What antigen it recognizes has not been identified. No base quality values were provided; no much bigger clone lies one nucleotide off.

The library was generated by the immunoSEQ multiplex PCR assay. Each sample had 9 x 10^4 or so TCR templates assayed by the deep sequencing platform. Genomic DNA extracted from sorted T cells was used for TCRbeta CDR3 sequencing. The authors' pipeline ran thus. The R programming language was used for clonal analysis of the TCRbeta CDR3 data. Unstimulated samples were compared with post-reaction CFSE-low samples to define alloreactive CD4+ and CD8+ clones. Regulatory or non-regulatory origin was assigned to alloreactive CD4+ clones by matching of sequences to sorted unstimulated Treg and non-Treg repertoires. TCRdb stores this immuneACCESS table with in-frame sequences only. Part of the clones is absent; in the studies checked, under half of the shortfall reflects unresolved V genes, and no reason is known for the rest. V, J and clone size derive from that table, while D and trimming were established from the DNA sequence. The sample yields 95,000 to 110,000 clones; over 90% were counted once. Of the sample, about 0.62% falls within the top ten clones.

The V and J genes are TRBV13 and TRBJ2-5, with the D gene too uncertain to name. This receptor was identified in a human donor in good health. The specimen sequenced was Tregs sorted from blood. CDR3 region: CASSLSPRTQYF. The nucleotide sequence is given as TGTGCCAGCAGCTTATCCCCGAGGACCCAGTACTTC.